The source of this T cell receptor (beta chain) is a study of blood T cell repertoires in COVID-19. On the study more broadly: Collection of acute and convalescent COVID-19 samples took place in the United States, Italy and Spain. Nucleic acid was either cDNA or gDNA, and it came from T cells, B-cell-depleted T cells, or PBMCs.

In the original workflow: The assay estimated nucleated cells by amplifying reference gene primers. This table comes from immunoSEQ multiplex PCR, and its TCRdb copy is limited to in-frame clones, with some not included. Clone size and the V and J calls come from that table; the DNA yielded D and trimming. The sample carries 150,000 to 200,000 clones, 85% to 90% recorded once. V was trimmed by 5 bases and J by 0 bases, leaving 12 bases between them. The CDR3 runs to 15 residues. Germline V CDR1 and CDR2: SEHNR, FQNEAQ (reference sequence). The gene calls are TRBV7-9 and TRBJ2-3; tentatively, D is TRBD1 (5 bases). The TCR originated in a woman younger than 45 with active or convalescent COVID-19. Material: peripheral blood. The CDR3 nucleotides are TGTGCCAGCAGCAGAATCAGGGCGAGCACAGATACGCAGTATTTT. It translates to CASSRIRASTDTQYF.